Each of the 12 T cell receptor beta chains below was sequenced from the same sample in a study of T cell repertoires in ileal Crohn's disease. The assay was immunoSEQ multiplex PCR, and TCRdb's table has in-frame clones only and misses some. Among fewer than 20,000 clones listed, about 60% were seen once. The specimen sequenced was ileal tissue. These receptors all come from an adult with Crohn's disease.

In this sample, this clone turned up a few times. The J gene is TRBJ2-7, the V gene TRBV6-5; tentatively, D is TRBD1 (6 bases). The germline CDR1 and CDR2 sequences are MNHEY and SVGAGI. The CDR3 is 15 residues long. V was clipped by 4 bases and J by 6 bases, with 19 bases between them. The CDR3 DNA follows: TGTGCCAGCAGTTCCTCCTCAGGGGCGCGTCTCGAGCAGTACTTC. Encoded protein: CASSSSSGARLEQYF.

This clone was counted between two and nine times. The chain joins TRBV19 to TRBJ2-3, with D possibly being TRBD1 (6 bases). V was pared by 10 bases and J by 6 bases, with 8 bases between. The germline V gene encodes CDR1 LNHDA and CDR2 SQIVND (reference sequence). CDR3 length: 10 amino acids. The DNA for the CDR3 is TGTGCCACGAGGGGGGATACGCAGTATTTT. Amino acids: CATRGDTQYF.

The V gene is TRBV15, the J gene TRBJ1-2; D perhaps matches TRBD1 (6 bases). The CDR3 loop spans 16 amino acids. Between the trimmed V and J ends, which lost 0 bases and 4 bases, there was a span of 15 bases. The V gene's germline CDR1 is LNHNV and CDR2 YYDKDF (reference sequence). This CDR3 reads CATSRDSRTDLYGYTF. The DNA for the CDR3 is TGTGCCACCAGCAGAGATTCTCGGACAGACCTCTATGGCTACACCTTC.

This clone showed up just a few times. J is TRBJ1-4 and V is TRBV18; TRBD1 is a possible D gene (5 bases). The CDR3 is made up of 15 amino acids. Germline V lookup: CDR1 KGHSH, CDR2 LQKENI. V lost 3 bases to trimming and J lost 8 bases, with 16 bases between them. CDR3 sequence (DNA): TGTGCCAGCTCACCGTTCGGGGGGAGGGACGAAAAACTGTTTTTT. Translation: CASSPFGGRDEKLFF.

This clone has only one observation. This sequence joins TRBV30 and TRBJ2-5; 9 bases agree with TRBD2. Per the germline V gene, CDR1 is GTSNPN and CDR2 is SVGIG (reference sequence). This CDR3 contains 14 residues. Trimming at V came to 3 bases and at J to 5 bases, leaving 7 bases not matched to a gene. The CDR3 reads CAWSAGGGAETQYF. The CDR3, as DNA: TGTGCCTGGAGCGCGGGGGGGGGAGCGGAGACCCAGTACTTC. Full variable domain (outside the CDR3, taken from reference TRBV30 and TRBJ2-5): SQTIHQWPATLVQPVGSPLSLECTVEGTSNPNLYWYRQAAGRGLQLLFYSVGIGQISSEVPQNLSASRPQDRQFILSSKKLLLSDSGFYLCAWSAGGGAETQYFGPGTRLLVL.

In DNA, the CDR3 is TGTGCCAGCAGGGCCAATCTCCACGAGCAGTACTTC. It encodes CASRANLHEQYF. This chain joins TRBV2 and TRBJ2-7; D gene unclear. CDR3 size: 12 residues. The V end lost 6 bases, the J end lost 5 bases, and 11 bases lay between the germline ends. CDR1 is SNHLY and CDR2 is FYNNEI in the germline V gene. The entire variable domain, with the rest obtained from reference TRBV2 and TRBJ2-7, is as follows: EPEVTQTPSHQVTQMGQEVILRCVPISNHLYFYWYRQILGQKVEFLVSFYNNEISEKSEIFDDQFSVERPDGSNFTLKIRSTKLEDSAMYFCASRANLHEQYFGPGTRLTVT.

This clone counts as medium-sized. The V and J genes are TRBV6-4 and TRBJ1-1; tentative D call: TRBD1 (5 bases). The CDR3 covers 14 residues. From germline, CDR1 is MRHNA and CDR2 SNTAGT. V was trimmed by 2 bases and J by 3 bases, leaving 10 bases between them. CDR3 residues: CASSDGRVDTEAFF. Here the CDR3 DNA reads TGTGCCAGCAGTGACGGCAGGGTCGACACTGAAGCTTTCTTT.

This clone was observed a handful of times. The chain is built from TRBV29-1 and TRBJ2-7, with 7 bases aligning to TRBD1. This CDR3 region has 13 residues. The germline gives CDR1 SQVTM, CDR2 ANQGSEA. V dropped 6 bases and J dropped 6; count of bases not matched to a gene: 11. CDR3 amino acids: CSVISTRGFEQYF. In nucleotides, the CDR3 is TGCAGCGTGATCTCGACCAGGGGGTTCGAGCAGTACTTC.

This clone was observed a single time. V and J are TRBV29-1 and TRBJ2-7; 8 nucleotides line up with TRBD1. CDR1 is SQVTM, CDR2 ANQGSEA, per germline. The CDR3 is 14 residues long. Trimming removed 7 bases from V and 0 bases from J; junction bases left unmatched: 8. CDR3 nucleotide sequence: TGCAGCGCGGGACAGGTAGGGAGCTCCTACGAGCAGTACTTC. It codes for CSAGQVGSSYEQYF.

This clone came up a few times. CDR3 sequence (DNA): TGTGCCAGCAGTGAAGCATACATCAACACTGAAGCTTTCTTT. This codes for CASSEAYINTEAFF. The chain is built from TRBV2 and TRBJ1-1; D is uncertain. Germline V lookup: CDR1 SNHLY, CDR2 FYNNEI. There are 14 residues in the CDR3. V lost 0 bases, J lost 2 bases, and 7 bases lay in between.

The J gene is TRBJ2-3, the V gene TRBV27; the match to TRBD1 covers 11 bases. With 3 bases clipped from V and 4 bases from J, the junction kept 12 bases outside the gene matches. Germline CDR1 MNHEY, CDR2 SMNVEV (reference sequence). The CDR3 sequence is 18 residues long. This chain's CDR3 is CASSFSYLGTGGSDTQYF. CDR3 in DNA: TGTGCCAGCAGTTTCTCGTACCTCGGGACAGGGGGATCAGATACGCAGTATTTT.

The rearrangement joins TRBV19 to TRBJ2-5, with TRBD2 matching over 8 bases. CDR3 size: 13 residues. V shed 8 bases, J shed 11 bases, and the junction held 13 bases outside the gene matches. CDR1 LNHDA and CDR2 SQIVND come from the germline V gene (reference sequence). The CDR3 spells CASGRAGVREQYF. The CDR3 DNA reads as TGTGCCAGTGGAAGAGCGGGAGTGCGTGAGCAGTACTTC.